These 30 T cell receptor beta chains share one sample of origin, sequenced in a study of PD-1 blockade in classical Hodgkin lymphoma. The protocol was immunoSEQ multiplex PCR, while the TCRdb copy is restricted to in-frame clones and leaves out a portion. Altogether 90,000 or so clones are present, about nine tenths being singletons, with the ten largest covering less than 3%. No patient escaped relapse after autologous stem cell transplantation, and brentuximab vedotin exposure varied. This specimen was peripheral blood mononuclear cells (PBMCs), taken before the second cycle of nivolumab. The source of these receptors is a human donor with classical Hodgkin lymphoma.

This sequence joins TRBV9 and TRBJ2-1; TRBD2 agrees at 10 bases. V lost 4 bases, J lost 6 bases, and 19 bases stayed unmatched. Germline loops: CDR1 SGDLS, CDR2 YYNGEE. The CDR3 length is 19 residues. The CDR3 reads CASSTRLGSSGGPSNEQFF. CDR3 sequence (DNA): TGTGCCAGCAGCACGAGACTAGGATCTAGCGGGGGTCCCTCCAATGAGCAGTTCTTC.

This clone was seen only once. This rearrangement joins TRBV27 to TRBJ2-5; tentative D call: TRBD1 (5 bases). This CDR3 contains 16 residues. Germline CDR1 reads MNHEY; CDR2 reads SMNVEV (reference sequence). The V end lost 5 bases, the J end lost 4 bases, and 20 bases lay between the germline ends. The CDR3 sequence is CASSPRARDFGETQYF. CDR3 sequence (DNA): TGTGCCAGCAGTCCCCGCGCCAGGGATTTCGGAGAGACCCAGTACTTC.

This chain connects TRBV7-6 to TRBJ1-2, with a tentative D call TRBD1 (6 bases). Trimming removed 4 bases at V and 3 bases at J, with 18 bases between. The CDR3 is made up of 16 amino acids. The germline gives CDR1 SGHVS, CDR2 FNYEAQ. CDR3 loop: CASSSDKITGYYGYTF. The CDR3 DNA sequence: TGTGCCAGCAGCTCGGACAAGATAACAGGGTACTATGGCTACACCTTC.

The J gene is TRBJ2-5, the V gene TRBV7-2; perhaps D is TRBD1 or TRBD2 (5 bases each). Germline lookup yields CDR1 SGHTA and CDR2 FQGNSA. The CDR3 extends over 13 amino acids. V gave up 3 bases and J gave up 5 bases, with 10 bases separating them. CDR3 sequence: CASSFGREETQYF. Written as DNA, the CDR3 is TGTGCCAGCAGCTTTGGCAGGGAGGAGACCCAGTACTTC.

The chain combines TRBV6-6 with TRBJ1-2; perhaps TRBD1 as D (5 bases). Germline CDR1 is MNHNY and CDR2 is SVGAGI (reference sequence). The CDR3 is 15 amino acids. Trimming left V 3 bases short and J 6 bases short, with 17 bases between. CDR3 bases: TGTGCCAGCAGTTATGGGGGAGGCCGAGCAAATGGCTACACCTTC. Amino acid sequence: CASSYGGGRANGYTF.

V usage is TRBV10-3 and J usage is TRBJ2-1; TRBD2 matches at 12 bases. This CDR3 contains 17 residues. Germline CDR1 and CDR2: ENHRY and SYGVKD. The V gene end was trimmed by 6 bases and the J gene end by 5 bases; junction bases not matched to a gene: 11. The CDR3 sequence is CAISPSATSGGNNEQFF. CDR3 DNA sequence: TGTGCCATCAGCCCGAGTGCGACTAGCGGGGGAAACAATGAGCAGTTCTTC.

The CDR3 DNA follows: TGTGCCAGCAGGGGGAATGAGCAGTTCTTC. It specifies CASRGNEQFF. V gene TRBV28 combines with J gene TRBJ2-1; the D is unclear. Per germline, CDR1 MDHEN and CDR2 SYDVKM. Trimming pared 6 bases from V and 7 bases from J, leaving 4 bases between. The CDR3 is made up of 10 amino acids.

This clone was observed once. The gene calls are TRBV18 and TRBJ1-4, with D unclear. Per germline, CDR1 KGHSH and CDR2 LQKENI. The V gene lost 4 bases and the J gene lost 4 bases, with 1 base spanning the gap. The CDR3 consists of 11 residues. CDR3 protein: CASSRNEKLFF. The CDR3, as DNA: TGTGCCAGCTCACGTAATGAAAAACTGTTTTTT.

This chain links TRBV19 with TRBJ2-7; weak D call: TRBD2 (6 bases). V lost 5 bases and J lost 0, with 17 bases in between. There are 16 residues in the CDR3. The germline CDR1 and CDR2 sequences are LNHDA and SQIVND (reference sequence). CDR3 DNA: TGTGCCAGTAGTGCCACGGGGGACCCCTACTCCTACGAGCAGTACTTC. Translated: CASSATGDPYSYEQYF.

This clone appeared many times. The gene calls are TRBV29-1 and TRBJ1-1; D unresolved. Trimming shortened V by 3 bases and J by 2 bases, and 10 bases separated the two germline ends. Germline assignment: CDR1 SQVTM and CDR2 ANQGSEA. The CDR3 loop spans 13 amino acids. The CDR3: CSVEFTYNTEAFF. In DNA, the CDR3 is TGCAGCGTTGAGTTCACTTATAACACTGAAGCTTTCTTT.

The gene calls are TRBV4-1 and TRBJ1-3, with D hard to call. Trimming left V 4 bases short and J 4 bases short, with 5 bases between. Germline assignment: CDR1 MGHRA and CDR2 YSYEKL. The CDR3 runs 12 residues. The CDR3 DNA sequence: TGCGCCAGCAGCCCTCGGGGAAACACCATATATTTT. Translated: CASSPRGNTIYF.

The chain joins TRBV15 to TRBJ2-7; TRBD1 agrees at 9 bases. The CDR3 length is 15 residues. CDR1 is LNHNV, CDR2 YYDKDF, per germline (reference sequence). The ends lost 2 bases at V and 1 base at J; junction bases unmatched: 3. The CDR3 reads CATSRTTGGSYEQYF. In DNA form, the CDR3 reads TGTGCCACCAGCAGAACGACAGGGGGGTCCTACGAGCAGTACTTC.

The CDR3 protein is CASRTGTDSYEQYF. As DNA, the CDR3 is TGTGCCAGTAGGACCGGGACGGACTCCTACGAGCAGTACTTC. The chain joins TRBV19 to TRBJ2-7; D could derive from TRBD1 or TRBD2 (5 bases each). This CDR3 has 14 residues. Germline values: CDR1 LNHDA, CDR2 SQIVND (reference sequence). V lost 6 bases and J 0 bases, leaving 12 bases between the germline ends.

This chain joins TRBV27 and TRBJ2-5; D remains ambiguous. V was shortened by 2 bases and J by 4 bases, with 8 bases between the two germline ends. This CDR3 region has 13 residues. Germline CDR1 and CDR2: MNHEY and SMNVEV (reference sequence). This chain's CDR3 is CASSLIARETQYF. The CDR3 DNA sequence: TGTGCCAGCAGTTTAATAGCTCGAGAGACCCAGTACTTC.

V is TRBV27 and J is TRBJ2-7; 7 bases are a match to TRBD1. The CDR3 loop spans 13 amino acids. The germline V gene has CDR1 MNHEY and CDR2 SMNVEV (reference sequence). V shed 6 bases, J shed 2 bases, and the junction held 4 bases outside the gene matches. CDR3 bases: TGTGCCAGCAGGGCACAGGGGCCCTACGAGCAGTACTTC. Its translation is CASRAQGPYEQYF.

V gene TRBV27 combines with J gene TRBJ2-7, with 10 bases fitting TRBD2. Per the germline V gene, CDR1 is MNHEY and CDR2 is SMNVEV (reference sequence). The CDR3 has 18 amino acids. V lost 7 bases to trimming and J lost 5 bases; unmatched junction nucleotides: 20. This CDR3 is CASTPIGVTSGIEDEQYF. The CDR3 DNA is TGTGCCAGCACCCCTATTGGGGTTACTAGCGGGATTGAGGACGAGCAGTACTTC.

The rearrangement links TRBV21-1 to TRBJ2-2; whether TRBD1, the table's D call, matches the DNA was not checked. TRBV21-1 is designated a pseudogene. CDR3 length: 18 residues. CDR3 residues: CASSSTGFRPKNTGELFF. In DNA form, the CDR3 reads TGTGCCAGCAGCAGCACAGGGTTCCGCCCCAAAAACACCGGGGAGCTGTTTTTT.

The CDR3: CASSQDWSRDYGYTF. CDR3 DNA: TGCGCCAGCAGCCAAGATTGGTCGAGGGACTATGGCTACACCTTC. The chain employs TRBV4-1 and TRBJ1-2; no reliable D call. CDR1 MGHRA and CDR2 YSYEKL come from the germline V gene. V shed 0 bases and J shed 3 bases, with 11 bases lying between them. The CDR3 totals 15 residues.

The chain couples TRBV2 to TRBJ2-7, with D tentatively TRBD1 (6 bases). Germline V CDR1 and CDR2: SNHLY, FYNNEI. The CDR3 loop spans 12 amino acids. Between the trimmed V and J ends, which lost 4 bases and 5 bases, there was a span of 9 bases. The CDR3 protein is CASSGDTHEQYF. As DNA, the CDR3 is TGTGCCAGCAGTGGGGACACCCACGAGCAGTACTTC.

For this clone: Other nucleotide sequences in the sample specify the same CDR3. This chain uses TRBV7-6 with TRBJ1-1, with 7 bases aligning to TRBD1. Germline V gene lookup returns CDR1 SGHVS and CDR2 FNYEAQ. J lost 1 base, V lost 1 base, and 6 bases had no gene match. The CDR3 has 16 amino acids. The chain's CDR3 is CASSLVVGGPNTEAFF. As DNA, the CDR3 is TGTGCCAGCAGCTTAGTGGTAGGGGGCCCGAACACTGAAGCTTTCTTT.

The chain carries TRBV27 and TRBJ1-1; the D is unclear. Trimming cost V 0 bases and J 1 base, with 6 bases left between them. The germline V gene encodes CDR1 MNHEY and CDR2 SMNVEV (reference sequence). This CDR3 contains 14 residues. This CDR3 reads CASSLSVRNTEAFF. Written as DNA, the CDR3 is TGTGCCAGCAGTTTATCGGTAAGGAACACTGAAGCTTTCTTT.

The chain joins TRBV15 to TRBJ1-2; 8 bases are shared with TRBD1. CDR1 and CDR2 (germline): LNHNV, YYDKDF (reference sequence). With 1 base clipped from V and 5 bases from J, the junction kept 12 bases outside the gene matches. The CDR3 has 17 residues. In DNA, the CDR3 is TGTGCCACCAGCAGAGGGGGCCCTGGACAGGGTTCGTATGGCTACACCTTC. This gives the protein CATSRGGPGQGSYGYTF.

The chain combines TRBV29-1 with TRBJ1-5; 10 nucleotides match TRBD1. The CDR3 contains 16 residues. Unmatched junction bases numbered 12, after V lost 6 bases and J lost 4 bases. Germline CDR1 SQVTM, CDR2 ANQGSEA. The CDR3: CSVATTDRGLNQPQHF. The CDR3 coding sequence is TGCAGCGTCGCCACCACAGACAGGGGGCTGAATCAGCCCCAGCATTTT.

The rearrangement joins TRBV5-1 to TRBJ1-1; 10 nucleotides line up with TRBD1. V trimming: 4 bases; J trimming: 8 bases; junction bases outside the gene matches: 5. Germline-derived CDR1 and CDR2 are SGHRS and YFSETQ. This CDR3 has 13 residues. The CDR3 region is CASSAETGGEAFF. The CDR3 DNA reads as TGCGCCAGCAGCGCCGAGACAGGGGGCGAAGCTTTCTTT.

The CDR3 loop is CASSPTNRIEAFF. DNA for the CDR3: TGTGCCAGCAGCCCTACAAACAGAATTGAAGCTTTCTTT. The genes are TRBV9 and TRBJ1-1; no clear D. The germline gives CDR1 SGDLS, CDR2 YYNGEE. Trimming shortened V by 4 bases and J by 7 bases, and 14 bases separated the two germline ends. This CDR3 has 13 residues.

The chain employs TRBV28 and TRBJ2-7, with 9 bases identical to TRBD2. The CDR3 consists of 14 residues. V was clipped by 2 bases and J by 4 bases; unmatched bases: 3. Germline V lookup: CDR1 MDHEN, CDR2 SYDVKM. CDR3 residues: CASSLILAGYEQYF. DNA of the CDR3: TGTGCCAGCAGTTTAATCCTAGCGGGGTACGAGCAGTACTTC.

This clone was observed a single time. The chain employs TRBV29-1 and TRBJ1-1; 7 nucleotides match TRBD1. Trimming cost V 5 bases and J 5 bases; bases outside gene matches: 5. The CDR3 extends over 12 amino acids. Germline assignment: CDR1 SQVTM and CDR2 ANQGSEA. CDR3 sequence reads: CSVFPGGTEAFF. CDR3 sequence (DNA): TGCAGCGTTTTCCCAGGGGGTACTGAAGCTTTCTTT.

V is TRBV30 and J is TRBJ1-3; tentative D call: TRBD1 (6 bases). Trimming left V 1 base short and J 0 bases short, with 7 bases between. This CDR3 is built from 14 residues. From germline, CDR1 is GTSNPN and CDR2 SVGIG (reference sequence). CDR3 region: CAWSEGGSGNTIYF. The CDR3 DNA reads as TGTGCCTGGAGTGAAGGGGGCTCTGGAAACACCATATATTTT.

The rearrangement uses TRBV4-2 and TRBJ2-1; a weak D match, TRBD2 (6 bases). Trimming pared 1 base from V and 4 bases from J, leaving 11 bases between. The CDR3 extends over 15 amino acids. Germline V gene lookup returns CDR1 LGHNA and CDR2 YNFKEQ. The CDR3 bases are TGTGCCAGCAGCCAAGTACTAGCCTCGTACAATGAGCAGTTCTTC. Translated: CASSQVLASYNEQFF.

The rearrangement uses TRBV5-1 and TRBJ2-2; 7 bases align to TRBD1. Germline values: CDR1 SGHRS, CDR2 YFSETQ. This CDR3 comprises 15 residues. With V trimmed by 4 bases and J by 5 bases, 8 bases remained unmatched. The CDR3 spells CASSIRQGWTGELFF. The DNA for the CDR3 is TGCGCCAGCAGCATTCGACAGGGTTGGACCGGGGAGCTGTTTTTT.